This paragraph covers one TCR beta chain sequence. The data belong to a study of blood T cell repertoires in COVID-19. The CDR3 is made up of 18 amino acids. Germline CDR1 and CDR2: LNHNV and YYDKDF (reference sequence). V lost 5 bases to trimming and J lost 0 bases; unmatched junction nucleotides: 11. Here immunoSEQ multiplex PCR was the method, and the copy in TCRdb shows in-frame clones only, minus some. Here the sample spans 150,000 or so clones, 80% being singletons. The chain is built from TRBV15 and TRBJ1-2, with 11 bases matching TRBD1. Sequencing was carried out using peripheral blood. The TCR comes from a man aged 60-69 years with acute or convalescent COVID-19. The CDR3 DNA is TGTGCCACCAGCCCTCGACTGGGGACAGGGGGAGCTAACTATGGCTACACCTTC. This translates into CATSPRLGTGGANYGYTF.